This entry lists 5 T cell receptor beta chains sequenced from one sample in a study of T cell changes during pregnancy in multiple sclerosis. Clones were sequenced by immunoSEQ multiplex PCR, and TCRdb holds only the in-frame ones, with some missing. The sample consists of 50,000 or so clones, approximately 92% of them appearing once. The sequences come from peripheral blood, collected after pregnancy. Source of these receptors: a female donor in good health, enrolled as a control in a pregnancy study.

The table lists this clone with a count of one. The chain links TRBV6-5 to TRBJ2-5; D ambiguous. Trimming pared 0 bases from V and 5 bases from J, leaving 7 bases between. The CDR3 spans 13 residues. Germline V gene data show CDR1 as MNHEY and CDR2 as SVGAGI. In DNA, the CDR3 is TGTGCCAGCAGTTACTCGAGTCCTGAGACCCAGTACTTC. Protein product: CASSYSSPETQYF.

The V and J genes are TRBV7-2 and TRBJ2-7; 8 nucleotides align to TRBD2. V was pared by 5 bases and J by 7 bases, with 10 bases of the junction left unmatched. Germline CDR1 is SGHTA and CDR2 is FQGNSA. The CDR3 has 14 residues. In DNA form, the CDR3 reads TGTGCCAGCAGCCCGGTAGCGGGAATAGGTGAGCAGTACTTC. This encodes CASSPVAGIGEQYF.

This sequence joins TRBV6-1 and TRBJ1-4; D gene uncertain. V lost 2 bases and J 4 bases, leaving 17 bases between the germline ends. This CDR3 region has 17 residues. Germline CDR1 is MNHNS and CDR2 is SASEGT. CDR3 sequence: CASSELVGGNLNEKLFF. CDR3 sequence (DNA): TGTGCCAGCAGTGAACTTGTGGGAGGGAACCTTAATGAAAAACTGTTTTTT.

This chain connects TRBV5-8 to TRBJ1-2; a possible D gene is TRBD1 (6 bases). Trimming cost V 4 bases and J 6 bases, with 10 bases left between them. Germline CDR1 and CDR2: SGHTS and YDEGEE. This CDR3 is 12 amino acids long. The CDR3 loop is CASSKTGHGYTF. The CDR3, as DNA: TGTGCCAGCAGCAAAACAGGGCATGGCTACACCTTC.

The count of this clone is one. The rearrangement links TRBV15 to TRBJ1-5; 11 nucleotides line up with TRBD1. Germline CDR1 LNHNV, CDR2 YYDKDF (reference sequence). Losses at the gene ends were 1 base for V and 4 bases for J; bases not matched to a gene: 6. The CDR3 runs 17 residues. The CDR3 is CATSRGPGQGVNQPQHF. CDR3 bases: TGTGCCACCAGCAGAGGTCCGGGACAGGGGGTGAATCAGCCCCAGCATTTT.